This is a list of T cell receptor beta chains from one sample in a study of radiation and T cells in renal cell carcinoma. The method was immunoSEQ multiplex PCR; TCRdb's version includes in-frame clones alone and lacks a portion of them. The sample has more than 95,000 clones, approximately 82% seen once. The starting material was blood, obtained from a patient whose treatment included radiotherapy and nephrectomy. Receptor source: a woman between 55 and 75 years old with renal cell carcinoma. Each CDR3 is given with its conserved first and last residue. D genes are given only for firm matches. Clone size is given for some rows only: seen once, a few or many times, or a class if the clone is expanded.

TGCGCCAGCAGCTTGTCCGGGGGAGGCACTGAAGCTTTCTTT | CASSLSGGGTEAFF | 14 | TRBJ1-1 | NA | TRBV5-1 | NA
TGTGCCAGTACCCCCGGAGGACAGGGGAAGGGCTACACCTTC | CASTPGGQGKGYTF | 14 | TRBJ1-2 | TRBD1 | TRBV19 | NA
TGTGCCAGTAGTATGACAGGCGCGTACGAGCAGTACTTC | CASSMTGAYEQYF | 13 | TRBJ2-7 | NA | TRBV19 | NA
TGTGCCAGCAGCAAACGGGAAAGGGCCAAAACAGAGACCCAGTACTTC | CASSKRERAKTETQYF | 16 | TRBJ2-5 | NA | TRBV21-1 | NA
TGTGCCAGCAGTTACGACTTTAATGAAAAACTGTTTTTT | CASSYDFNEKLFF | 13 | TRBJ1-4 | NA | TRBV6-5 | NA
TGTGCCAGCAGCTCCGGGACAGCTTATAGCTCCTACAATGAGCAGTTCTTC | CASSSGTAYSSYNEQFF | 17 | TRBJ2-1 | TRBD1 | TRBV5-4 | NA
TGTGCCAGCCATCAGGGACCTAACACCGGGGAGCTGTTTTTT | CASHQGPNTGELFF | 14 | TRBJ2-2 | NA | TRBV19 | NA
TGTGCCAGCAGACCCCGGGGGACTGGGGCCAACGTCCTGACTTTC | CASRPRGTGANVLTF | 15 | TRBJ2-6 | NA | TRBV6-1 | NA
TGTGCCAGCAGTGAATGGGGCGGAGACACTGAAGCTTTCTTT | CASSEWGGDTEAFF | 14 | TRBJ1-1 | NA | TRBV25-1 | NA
TGTGCCAGCAGCCCCCGGACAGGGGGCCGGGAGACCCAGTACTTC | CASSPRTGGRETQYF | 15 | TRBJ2-5 | TRBD1 | TRBV7-9 | once
TGTGCCAGCAGCTCCAGTGGGGGGCGAACGAAAGGCTACACCTTC | CASSSSGGRTKGYTF | 15 | TRBJ1-2 | NA | TRBV13 | once
TGTGCCAGCAGTTTATCGTGGGCAGTAAGGGGCAATCAGCCCCAGCATTTT | CASSLSWAVRGNQPQHF | 17 | TRBJ1-5 | NA | TRBV27 | few
TGCGCCAGCAGCGCCGGCACCCAACCGGGAGGAGGGACTGAAGCTTTCTTT | CASSAGTQPGGGTEAFF | 17 | TRBJ1-1 | NA | TRBV5-1 | NA
TGTGCCAGCAGCTTAGGGGGGGCGCAGACTGAAGCTTTCTTT | CASSLGGAQTEAFF | 14 | TRBJ1-1 | NA | TRBV11-2 | NA
TGTGCCAGCAGTGAACGGCAGGGGTCTGGAAACACCATATATTTT | CASSERQGSGNTIYF | 15 | TRBJ1-3 | NA | TRBV27 | NA
TGCGCCAGCAGCGTGGACGGGCCCTATGGCTACACCTTC | CASSVDGPYGYTF | 13 | TRBJ1-2 | NA | TRBV5-1 | NA
TGTGCCACCAGCAGAGACGGACTAGTTGGGGGTGAGCAGTTCTTC | CATSRDGLVGGEQFF | 15 | TRBJ2-1 | TRBD2 | TRBV15 | NA
TGTGCCAGCTACTCCAGAGGCCAGGGTAAGGATGAGCAGTTCTTC | CASYSRGQGKDEQFF | 15 | TRBJ2-1 | NA | TRBV7-9 | once
TGTGCCAGCAGCTTCTCGTCCCCCTCTGAGCAGTACTTC | CASSFSSPSEQYF | 13 | TRBJ2-7 | NA | TRBV11-2 | NA
TGTGCCAGTAGACCCCGTGATAAAGGCTACGAGCAGTACTTC | CASRPRDKGYEQYF | 14 | TRBJ2-7 | NA | TRBV19 | NA
TGTGCTAGCAGCTATGGACAGGGCGGCTACGAGCAGTACTTC | CASSYGQGGYEQYF | 14 | TRBJ2-7 | TRBD1 | TRBV7-7 | NA
TGTGCCAGCAGTGAAATTGGCGGCAGGAGTTACACTGAAGCTTTCTTT | CASSEIGGRSYTEAFF | 16 | TRBJ1-1 | NA | TRBV6-1 | NA
TGTGCCAGCGGAGACAGGGCATCTGGAAAACTGTTTTTT | CASGDRASGKLFF | 13 | TRBJ1-4 | TRBD1 | TRBV9 | NA
TGCAGCGTTGAAGTCGGTCAACAGTACACCTTC | CSVEVGQQYTF | 11 | TRBJ1-2 | NA | TRBV29-1 | NA
TGCGCCAGCAGCCAGGCGAGCACTGAAGCTTTCTTT | CASSQASTEAFF | 12 | TRBJ1-1 | NA | TRBV10-2 | few
TGTGCCAGCAGCCCGGGGTTGAGTGAGCAGTTCTTC | CASSPGLSEQFF | 12 | TRBJ2-1 | NA | TRBV7-2 | few
TGTGCCAGCACACAGGCGGGGAGATACAATGAGCAGTTCTTC | CASTQAGRYNEQFF | 14 | TRBJ2-1 | NA | TRBV27 | NA
TGTGCCAGCAGTTTACTCCCAAGGGGGGTAAGGGGCTACACCTTC | CASSLLPRGVRGYTF | 15 | TRBJ1-2 | NA | TRBV27 | NA
TGCGCCAGCAGCTTGGACGACCGTAATCAGCCCCAGCATTTT | CASSLDDRNQPQHF | 14 | TRBJ1-5 | NA | TRBV5-1 | NA
TGCAGCGTTCAAGGGATTACCACTAACACTGAAGCTTTCTTT | CSVQGITTNTEAFF | 14 | TRBJ1-1 | NA | TRBV29-1 | few
TGTGCCAGCAGTCCGACAGGGGTGGCGGGAGGCTACACCTTC | CASSPTGVAGGYTF | 14 | TRBJ1-2 | TRBD1 | TRBV28 | NA
TGTGCCAGCAGCTTAATGCCTAACACCGGGGAGCTGTTTTTT | CASSLMPNTGELFF | 14 | TRBJ2-2 | NA | TRBV11-3 | NA
TGCGCCAGCAGCGACCCGAGGGGCGGCACAGATACGCAGTATTTT | CASSDPRGGTDTQYF | 15 | TRBJ2-3 | NA | TRBV5-1 | NA
TGTGCCAGCAGTTTGTGGGAGTCAAACACCGGGGAGCTGTTTTTT | CASSLWESNTGELFF | 15 | TRBJ2-2 | NA | TRBV28 | NA
TGCGCCAGCAGCCCGACAGGGCCGGGCACTGAAGCTTTCTTT | CASSPTGPGTEAFF | 14 | TRBJ1-1 | TRBD1 | TRBV4-1 | NA
TGCGCCAGCAGCTTGGATAGCGGTAATCAGCCCCAGCATTTT | CASSLDSGNQPQHF | 14 | TRBJ1-5 | NA | TRBV5-1 | NA
TGTGCCAGCTCATCTGACAGGACCAGCTCCTACAATGAGCAGTTCTTC | CASSSDRTSSYNEQFF | 16 | TRBJ2-1 | NA | TRBV18 | NA
TGTGCCAGCAGCTCCCCCGCTAGGGTCAACGAGCAGTACTTC | CASSSPARVNEQYF | 14 | TRBJ2-7 | NA | TRBV7-6 | NA
TGTGCCAGCAGCGAGGGGACCACCGTCTATGGCTACACCTTC | CASSEGTTVYGYTF | 14 | TRBJ1-2 | NA | TRBV5-4 | NA
TGTGCCAGTAGGGACAGGGGGCGCGGAGAGACCCAGTACTTC | CASRDRGRGETQYF | 14 | TRBJ2-5 | TRBD1 | TRBV19 | NA
TGTGCCAGCTACCCGGGGACCGGGGAGCTGTTTTTT | CASYPGTGELFF | 12 | TRBJ2-2 | NA | TRBV6-1 | NA
TGTGCCAGCAGTTACCATGTGAACACTGAAGCTTTCTTT | CASSYHVNTEAFF | 13 | TRBJ1-1 | NA | TRBV6-5 | NA
TGCGCCAGCAGCTTGGGACTAGCGGGAGGCCGAGATACGCAGTATTTT | CASSLGLAGGRDTQYF | 16 | TRBJ2-3 | TRBD2 | TRBV5-1 | NA
TGCGCCAGCAGCTTGGTTGGGGACAGGAATTCACCCCTCCACTTT | CASSLVGDRNSPLHF | 15 | TRBJ1-6 | TRBD1 | TRBV5-1 | once
TGTGCCAGCAGTGAAGCGATTTCCGGCCCTTTCAATGAGCAGTTCTTC | CASSEAISGPFNEQFF | 16 | TRBJ2-1 | NA | TRBV6-1 | NA
TGTGCCAGCAGTAGCAGCAGGGAAACCACTGAAGCTTTCTTT | CASSSSRETTEAFF | 14 | TRBJ1-1 | NA | TRBV28 | NA
TGTGCCAGCAGCTTGGAATACACCGGGGAGCTGTTTTTT | CASSLEYTGELFF | 13 | TRBJ2-2 | NA | TRBV5-5 | NA
TGTGCCAGCTCACCAACCCCCTCACCGAGCTCTGGAAACACCATATATTTT | CASSPTPSPSSGNTIYF | 17 | TRBJ1-3 | NA | TRBV18 | NA
TGTGCCAGCAGTGAAGGAGGGACACCCACAGATACGCAGTATTTT | CASSEGGTPTDTQYF | 15 | TRBJ2-3 | NA | TRBV2 | NA
TGTGCCAGCAGCTTGGAGAAGACAGGGGGCGACGAGCAGTACTTC | CASSLEKTGGDEQYF | 15 | TRBJ2-7 | TRBD1 | TRBV5-5 | NA
TGTGCCAGGCCGGGACAGCCAGCCTACGAGCAGTACTTC | CARPGQPAYEQYF | 13 | TRBJ2-7 | NA | TRBV21-1 | NA
TGTGCCAGTAGTATAGACCCAAGGACTGAAGCTTTCTTT | CASSIDPRTEAFF | 13 | TRBJ1-1 | NA | TRBV19 | NA
TGTGCCAGCAGTTACTCATGGGGGGGGAAAGAGACCCAGTACTTC | CASSYSWGGKETQYF | 15 | TRBJ2-5 | TRBD2 | TRBV6-6 | NA
TGTGCCAGCAGCTTAACGGCCGGGACATCAGACTCCTACGAGCAGTACTTC | CASSLTAGTSDSYEQYF | 17 | TRBJ2-7 | NA | TRBV11-1 | once